This TCR beta chain was sequenced for a study of T cell responses to AZD1222 COVID-19 vaccine. General observations from the study: Repertoire sampling occurred only after the peak T cell response. Variant regions that are unmutated are reportedly the target of nearly half of spike-specific TCRs. Donor demographics were predominantly white British with a female majority; clonal diversity may be underestimated.

About this clone: The antigen remains unidentified.

Using immunoSEQ multiplex PCR, the repertoire was profiled, and TCRdb retains in-frame clones only, with some absent. This table holds more than 75,000 clones, around four fifths found once. This CDR3 is 13 amino acids long. Per the germline V gene, CDR1 is SGHNT and CDR2 is YENEEA. The V end lost 3 bases, the J end lost 1 base, and 6 bases lay between the germline ends. The receptor comes from an adult who received the AZD1222 COVID-19 vaccine. This chain uses TRBV11-3 with TRBJ1-1; D is undetermined. Sequencing was performed on peripheral blood, taken 28 days after the second AZD1222 dose. The CDR3: CASSFSWNTEAFF. The CDR3 bases are TGTGCCAGCAGCTTTTCTTGGAACACTGAAGCTTTCTTT.